One and the same sample provided the 9 T cell receptor beta chains below, sequenced in a study of shared clonotypes between healthy human individuals. Using immunoSEQ multiplex PCR, the repertoire was profiled, and TCRdb retains in-frame clones only, with some absent. This table has about 690,000 clones, about 92% appearing once. The material sequenced was memory CD8+ T cells from PBMCs. Subset defined: CD45RO+ cells pooled with CCR7-negative TemRA cells. These receptors were obtained from a man between 18 and 29 years old in good health. Some clones in this sample may be carry-over from other donors' samples.

The chain uses TRBV4-3 and TRBJ1-1, with a tentative D call TRBD1 (6 bases). Germline values: CDR1 LGHNA, CDR2 YSLEER. V gave up 2 bases and J gave up 6 bases, with 13 bases separating them. The CDR3 loop spans 14 amino acids. The CDR3 DNA reads as TGCGCCAGCAGCCAAAGGGGGAGCGGGGCTGAAGCTTTCTTT. It is translated as CASSQRGSGAEAFF.

The chain is built from TRBV28 and TRBJ1-1, with D unresolved. The V end lost 3 bases, the J end lost 4 bases, and 12 bases lay between the germline ends. Germline CDR1 is MDHEN and CDR2 is SYDVKM. The CDR3 has 14 amino acids. The CDR3 protein is CASSFLISPTEAFF. CDR3 bases: TGTGCCAGCAGTTTCCTCATCTCTCCCACTGAAGCTTTCTTT.

This chain joins TRBV18 and TRBJ2-5; D is perhaps TRBD1 (6 bases). V shed 3 bases and J shed 1 base, with 12 bases lying between them. The germline V gene has CDR1 KGHSH and CDR2 LQKENI. The CDR3 contains 15 residues. CDR3 sequence: CASSPYRDTQETQYF. The CDR3, as DNA: TGTGCCAGCTCACCCTACAGGGATACCCAAGAGACCCAGTACTTC.

The chain uses TRBV14 and TRBJ2-1; D might be TRBD2 (5 bases). V was cut by 2 bases and J by 4 bases, with 15 bases left in between. CDR1 and CDR2 from the germline V gene are SGHDN and FVKESK. This CDR3 region has 16 residues. This chain's CDR3 is CASSQSGSLIYNEQFF. The DNA of the CDR3 is TGTGCCAGCAGCCAATCGGGGAGTCTTATTTACAATGAGCAGTTCTTC. Combining the CDR3 with reference TRBV14 and TRBJ2-1 gives the whole variable domain EAGVTQFPSHSVIEKGQTVTLRCDPISGHDNLYWYRRVMGKEIKFLLHFVKESKQDESGMPNNRFLAERTGGTYSTLKVQPAELEDSGVYFCASSQSGSLIYNEQFFGPGTRLTVL.

A few counts support this clone. The chain is built from TRBV11-2 and TRBJ1-2; 7 nucleotides align to TRBD1. This CDR3 contains 14 residues. Germline lookup yields CDR1 SGHAT and CDR2 FQNNGV. J was trimmed by 5 bases and V by 5 bases; bases with no gene match: 8. Written as DNA, the CDR3 is TGTGCCAGCAGCCCGGCACAGGGGTGGTATGGCTACACCTTC. Translation gives CASSPAQGWYGYTF.

On this clone: The same CDR3 can be traced to other DNA sequences in this sample. The genes are TRBV19 and TRBJ2-7, with unresolved D. The V end was cut by 1 base, the J end by 2 bases, with 6 bases between. The CDR3 totals 13 residues. Germline CDR1 LNHDA, CDR2 SQIVND (reference sequence). The CDR3 here is CASSIGVTYEQYF. DNA for the CDR3: TGTGCCAGTAGTATAGGGGTCACCTACGAGCAGTACTTC.

The gene calls are TRBV6-1 and TRBJ2-1, with 9 positions matching TRBD2. The CDR3 sequence is 14 residues long. After removal of 2 bases from V and 9 bases from J, the junction contained 5 bases not matched to a gene. Looked up from germline, CDR1 is MNHNS and CDR2 is SASEGT. As DNA, the CDR3 is TGTGCCAGCAGTGAACTAGCGGGATACGGTGAGCAGTTCTTC. This encodes CASSELAGYGEQFF.

The chain couples TRBV19 to TRBJ2-1; TRBD1 might be the D (5 bases). Germline V gene lookup returns CDR1 LNHDA and CDR2 SQIVND (reference sequence). The CDR3 is 13 amino acids. Trimming took off 5 bases at V and 6 bases at J, with 11 bases between the two ends. The CDR3 DNA reads as TGTGCCAGTAGTTTGGGGCTGGGCAATGAGCAGTTCTTC. It translates to CASSLGLGNEQFF. The whole variable domain, remainder taken from reference TRBV19 and TRBJ2-1, is DGGITQSPKYLFRKEGQNVTLSCEQNLNHDAMYWYRQDPGQGLRLIYYSQIVNDFQKGDIAEGYSVSREKKESFPLTVTSAQKNPTAFYLCASSLGLGNEQFFGPGTRLTVL.

V is TRBV9 and J is TRBJ2-7, with TRBD2 matching over 10 bases. J gave up 4 bases and V 5 bases, and 9 bases lay outside the gene matches. The germline CDR1 and CDR2 sequences are SGDLS and YYNGEE. The CDR3 contains 15 residues. The CDR3 sequence: CASSSSGTSAYEQYF. The CDR3 bases are TGTGCCAGCAGTAGTTCCGGGACTAGCGCTTACGAGCAGTACTTC. Full variable domain (rest looked up from reference TRBV9 and TRBJ2-7): DSGVTQTPKHLITATGQRVTLRCSPRSGDLSVYWYQQSLDQGLQFLIQYYNGEERAKGNILERFSAQQFPDLHSELNLSSLELGDSALYFCASSSSGTSAYEQYFGPGTRLTVT.